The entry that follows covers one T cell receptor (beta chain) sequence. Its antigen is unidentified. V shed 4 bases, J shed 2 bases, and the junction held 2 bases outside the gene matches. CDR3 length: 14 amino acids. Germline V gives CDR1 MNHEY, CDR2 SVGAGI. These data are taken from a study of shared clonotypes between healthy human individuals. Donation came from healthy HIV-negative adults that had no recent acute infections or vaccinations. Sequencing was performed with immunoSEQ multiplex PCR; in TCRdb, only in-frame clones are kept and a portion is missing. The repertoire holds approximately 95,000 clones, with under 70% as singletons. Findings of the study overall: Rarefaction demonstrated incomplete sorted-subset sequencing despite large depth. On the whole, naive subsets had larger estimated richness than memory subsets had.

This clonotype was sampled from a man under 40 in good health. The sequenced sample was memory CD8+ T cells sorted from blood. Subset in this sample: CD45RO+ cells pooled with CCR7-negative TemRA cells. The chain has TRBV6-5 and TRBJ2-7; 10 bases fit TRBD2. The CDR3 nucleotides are TGTGCCAGCAGTTTCAGCGGGAGGGCCTACGAGCAGTACTTC. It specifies CASSFSGRAYEQYF.